This passage covers 18 T cell receptor beta chains from one sample sequenced in a study of Tregs in tolerant kidney transplant recipients. The repertoire was sequenced with immunoSEQ multiplex PCR; TCRdb's copy has only in-frame clones and lacks some. There are approximately 30,000 clones in the sample, with under 15% held by the top ten. Sequenced here: CD8+ T cells from blood, sampled before the transplant. The receptors were gathered from a human donor who received a combined kidney and bone marrow transplant.

As concerns this clone: Sequencing ends 3 residues short of the CDR3 end; the germline J gene provides the rest. The chain links TRBV5-1 to TRBJ2-1; maybe TRBD2 (6 bases). V was pared by 3 bases and J by 5 bases, with 9 bases between. Germline CDR1 reads SGHRS; CDR2 reads YFSETQ. The CDR3 is 13 residues long. The sequenced CDR3 bases are TGCGCCAGCAGCTCGGGACTGGACAATGAG. The encoded protein is CASSSGLDNE. Given in full, the CDR3 is CASSSGLDNEQFF.

In regard to this clone: From the germline J gene comes the end of the CDR3, since the read stops 3 residues before it. The rearrangement links TRBV5-1 to TRBJ2-7; 8 bases are a match to TRBD2. Germline-derived CDR1 and CDR2 are SGHRS and YFSETQ. The CDR3 length is 15 residues. J was trimmed by 2 bases and V by 0 bases; bases with no gene match: 4. This CDR3 is CASSLAAGEAYEQYF. The covered CDR3 bases are TGCGCCAGCAGCTTGGCAGCGGGAGAGGCCTACGAG.

With respect to this clone: Coverage ceases 3 residues before the CDR3 finishes, and the germline J gene fills in the end. The V and J genes are TRBV19 and TRBJ2-7, with D tentatively TRBD1 (6 bases). V was cut by 5 bases and J by 3 bases, with 11 bases left in between. Germline V gives CDR1 LNHDA, CDR2 SQIVND (reference sequence). CDR3 length equals 13 residues. The CDR3 bases that were read are TGTGCCAGTAGTTTGGACAGATACTACGAG. Translated, it gives CASSLDRYYE. The CDR3 in full is CASSLDRYYEQYF.

The part of the CDR3 DNA that was read is TGTGCCAGCAATGGAGATGGCGGGAGGGGGTTTTCAGATACG. Translation gives CASNGDGGRGFSDT. The full CDR3 protein reads CASNGDGGRGFSDTQYF. The rearrangement uses TRBV28 and TRBJ2-3, with 9 bases aligning to TRBD2. The read comes to an end 3 residues before the CDR3 does, leaving the germline J gene to fill in the end. Unmatched junction bases numbered 15, after V lost 7 bases and J lost 4 bases. This CDR3 is 17 amino acids long. Germline CDR1 reads MDHEN; CDR2 reads SYDVKM.

With respect to this clone: Read data end 3 residues before the CDR3 end; the end is taken from the germline J gene. This chain connects TRBV6-2 or TRBV6-3 to TRBJ2-7; 7 positions match TRBD2. CDR3 length: 16 amino acids. Germline CDR1 MNHEY, CDR2 SVGEGT. V lost 0 bases to trimming and J lost 4 bases; unmatched junction nucleotides: 9. Incomplete CDR3 DNA: TGTGCCAGCAGTTACTCTCTGGCGGGAGCGGGTTACGAG. It codes for CASSYSLAGAGYE. The full-length CDR3 reads as CASSYSLAGAGYEQYF.

Worth noting for this clone: The sequenced fragment ends 3 residues before the CDR3 boundary, so the rest is inferred from the germline J gene. The chain is built from TRBV7-9 and TRBJ2-1; D is uncertain. The CDR3 loop spans 13 amino acids. The ends were cut back, 5 bases at V and 6 bases at J, with 11 bases in the middle. Per germline, CDR1 SEHNR and CDR2 FQNEAQ (reference sequence). The sequenced part of the CDR3 DNA is TGTGCCAGCAGCACTACCCCGCCCAATGAG. It translates to CASSTTPPNE. The entire CDR3 protein is CASSTTPPNEQFF.

Notes on this clone: The read terminates 3 residues before the CDR3 end, so the remaining end is supplied by the germline J gene. This chain uses TRBV29-1 with TRBJ2-7, with 8 bases lining up with TRBD1. With V trimmed by 7 bases and J by 4 bases, 6 bases remained unmatched. Germline V gene data show CDR1 as SQVTM and CDR2 as ANQGSEA. This CDR3 is 12 amino acids long. Here the CDR3 reads CSAGTGPYEQYF. The part of the CDR3 DNA that was read is TGCAGCGCTGGGACAGGCCCTTACGAG.

The sequenced part of the CDR3 DNA is TGCGCCAGCAGCTTGGCGGGGGACACTGAA. Its protein product is CASSLAGDTE. The whole CDR3 reads CASSLAGDTEAFF. The chain has TRBV5-1 and TRBJ1-1; a weak D match, TRBD1 (5 bases). The sequenced fragment ends 3 residues before the CDR3 boundary, so the rest is inferred from the germline J gene. Trimming removed 0 bases from V and 3 bases from J, with 6 bases in between. Germline loops: CDR1 SGHRS, CDR2 YFSETQ. The CDR3 is made up of 13 amino acids.

About this clone itself: The CDR3 is cut off 3 residues early in the read; its end comes from the germline J gene. The chain uses TRBV4-2 and TRBJ2-7; 11 bases line up with TRBD1. V lost 4 bases to trimming and J lost 6 bases; unmatched junction nucleotides: 8. This CDR3 comprises 15 residues. Germline V gene data show CDR1 as LGHNA and CDR2 as YNFKEQ. CDR3 DNA (partial): TGTGCCAGCAGCCCCCACACCGGGACAGGGGGCGAG. Translation: CASSPHTGTGGE. The complete CDR3 sequence is CASSPHTGTGGEQYF.

In the case of this clone: With the read ending 3 residues before the CDR3 end, the germline J gene is used to fill in that end. This chain links TRBV6-1 with TRBJ1-5, with a possible D match to TRBD1 (5 bases). V lost 1 base and J lost 0, with 13 bases in between. CDR1 and CDR2 (germline): MNHNS, SASEGT. CDR3 length equals 17 residues. Here the CDR3 reads CASSEDWAGISNQPQHF. The DNA read from the CDR3 is TGTGCCAGCAGTGAAGACTGGGCAGGGATTAGCAATCAGCCC.

With regard to this clone: The sequenced fragment ends 3 residues before the CDR3 boundary, so the rest is inferred from the germline J gene. The rearrangement links TRBV2 to TRBJ2-1; a possible D gene is TRBD1 (6 bases). V lost 9 bases, J lost 1 base, and 10 bases lay in between. The germline V gene has CDR1 SNHLY and CDR2 FYNNEI. The CDR3 loop spans 13 amino acids. The sequenced CDR3 bases are TGTGCCAGAGACAGGTATTCCTACAATGAG. Its translation: CARDRYSYNE. The CDR3 reads in full as CARDRYSYNEQFF.

As regards this clone: The observed sequence ends 3 residues before the CDR3 terminus, with the missing tail filled in from the germline J gene. This chain links TRBV20-1 with TRBJ2-2, with 7 bases lining up with TRBD2. Per germline, CDR1 DFQATT and CDR2 SNEGSKA (reference sequence). V trimming: 6 bases; J trimming: 1 base; junction bases outside the gene matches: 11. The CDR3 length is 16 residues. This CDR3 reads CSAPLTGEGNTGELFF. The sequenced part of the CDR3 DNA is TGCAGTGCCCCCTTGACCGGGGAGGGGAACACCGGGGAG.

Details on this clone: With the read ending 3 residues before the CDR3 end, the germline J gene is used to fill in that end. The genes are TRBV20-1 and TRBJ2-3; 11 bases are shared with TRBD2. The V segment lost 3 bases and the J segment 6 bases; nucleotides outside the gene matches: 11. Germline CDR1 is DFQATT and CDR2 is SNEGSKA (reference sequence). The CDR3 loop spans 16 amino acids. The DNA read from the CDR3 is TGCAGTGCTAGGGACATAGCGGGAGGGCCAGTGGATACG. It translates to CSARDIAGGPVDT. Given in full, the CDR3 is CSARDIAGGPVDTQYF.

A note on this clone: The CDR3 is cut off 3 residues early in the read; its end comes from the germline J gene. The genes are TRBV5-4 and TRBJ2-1; D not resolved. Germline V gene sequence: CDR1 SGHNT, CDR2 YYREEE (reference sequence). The CDR3 runs to 12 residues. Trimming removed 5 bases from V and 9 bases from J, with 12 bases in between. The CDR3 bases that were read are TGTGCCAGCAGTTTTAAGGTTGGTGAG. Amino acids: CASSFKVGE. The whole CDR3 protein reads CASSFKVGEQFF.

About this clone: The read stops 3 residues short of the end of the CDR3; the missing end is completed from the germline J gene. This chain uses TRBV5-6 with TRBJ2-7; 11 bases are shared with TRBD2. V was clipped by 0 bases and J by 6 bases; unmatched bases: 5. This CDR3 comprises 15 residues. Germline values: CDR1 SGHDT, CDR2 YYEEEE. The CDR3 loop is CASSLETSGRGEQYF. The CDR3 bases that were read are TGTGCCAGCAGCTTGGAAACTAGCGGGAGAGGCGAG.

Comments on this clone: Read coverage stops 3 residues before the CDR3 terminus; the germline J gene supplies the remainder. The rearrangement joins TRBV2 to TRBJ1-2; 9 nucleotides line up with TRBD1. V lost 6 bases, J lost 1 base, and 9 bases stayed unmatched. Germline CDR1 and CDR2: SNHLY and FYNNEI. This CDR3 region has 16 residues. CDR3 region: CASRTGTGTFNYGYTF. The CDR3 bases that were read are TGTGCCAGCAGGACCGGGACAGGGACTTTTAACTATGGC.

Concerning this clone: The read gets to within 3 residues of the CDR3 end, and the germline J gene fills in the rest. The V call is TRBV5-6, the J call TRBJ2-2; D remains unclear. Deletions cut 3 bases from V and 5 bases from J, with 5 bases between. Germline-derived CDR1 and CDR2 are SGHDT and YYEEEE. There are 12 residues in the CDR3. The DNA read from the CDR3 is TGTGCCAGCAGCTCCAGTACCGGGGAG. As protein: CASSSSTGE. The entire CDR3 is CASSSSTGELFF.

In the case of this clone: The read comes to an end 3 residues before the CDR3 does, leaving the germline J gene to fill in the end. This chain uses TRBV19 with TRBJ1-5; D is ambiguous. The germline V gene has CDR1 LNHDA and CDR2 SQIVND (reference sequence). The V end lost 1 base, the J end lost 7 bases, and 14 bases lay between the germline ends. The CDR3 is 15 amino acids. The CDR3 region is CASSIVLAGGQPQHF. The sequenced CDR3 bases are TGTGCCAGTAGTATAGTCCTCGCCGGCGGACAGCCC.